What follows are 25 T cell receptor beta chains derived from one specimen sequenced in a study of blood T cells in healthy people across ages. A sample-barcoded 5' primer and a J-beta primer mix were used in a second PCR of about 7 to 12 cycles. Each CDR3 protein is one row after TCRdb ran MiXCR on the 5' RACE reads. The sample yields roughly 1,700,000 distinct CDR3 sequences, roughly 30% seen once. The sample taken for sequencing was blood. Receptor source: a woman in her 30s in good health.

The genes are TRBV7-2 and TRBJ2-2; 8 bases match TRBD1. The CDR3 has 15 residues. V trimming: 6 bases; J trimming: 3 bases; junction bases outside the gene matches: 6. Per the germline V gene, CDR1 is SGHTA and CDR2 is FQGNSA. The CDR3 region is CASRQGVPDTGELFF. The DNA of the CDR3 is TGTGCCAGCAGACAGGGGGTGCCGGACACCGGGGAGCTGTTTTTT.

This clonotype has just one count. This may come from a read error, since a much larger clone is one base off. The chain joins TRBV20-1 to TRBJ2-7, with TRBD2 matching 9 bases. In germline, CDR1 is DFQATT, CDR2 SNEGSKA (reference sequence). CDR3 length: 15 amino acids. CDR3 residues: CSARQSGRRADELYF. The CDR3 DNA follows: TGCAGTGCTAGACAGAGCGGGAGGCGCGCCGACGAGCTGTACTTC.

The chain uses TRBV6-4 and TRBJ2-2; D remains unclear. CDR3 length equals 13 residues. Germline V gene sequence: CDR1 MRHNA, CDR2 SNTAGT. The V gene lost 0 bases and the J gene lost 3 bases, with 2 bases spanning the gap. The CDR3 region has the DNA TGTGCCAGCAGTGACTCTTACACCGGGGAGCTGTTTTTT. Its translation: CASSDSYTGELFF.

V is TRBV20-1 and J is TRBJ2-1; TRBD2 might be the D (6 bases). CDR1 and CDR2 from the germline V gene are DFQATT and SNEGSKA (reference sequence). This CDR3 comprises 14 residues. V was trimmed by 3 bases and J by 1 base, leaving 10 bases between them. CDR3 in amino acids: CSARERASYNEQFF. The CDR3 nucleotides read TGCAGTGCTAGGGAGCGGGCGTCCTACAATGAGCAGTTCTTC.

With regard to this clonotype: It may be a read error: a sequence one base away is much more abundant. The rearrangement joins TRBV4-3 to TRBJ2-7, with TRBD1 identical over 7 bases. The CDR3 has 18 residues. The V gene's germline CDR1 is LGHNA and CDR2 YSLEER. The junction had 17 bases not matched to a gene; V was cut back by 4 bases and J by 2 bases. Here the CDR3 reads CASSRYQTGARTPYEQYF. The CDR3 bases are TGCGCCAGCAGCCGTTATCAAACAGGGGCGAGGACCCCCTACGAGCAGTACTTC.

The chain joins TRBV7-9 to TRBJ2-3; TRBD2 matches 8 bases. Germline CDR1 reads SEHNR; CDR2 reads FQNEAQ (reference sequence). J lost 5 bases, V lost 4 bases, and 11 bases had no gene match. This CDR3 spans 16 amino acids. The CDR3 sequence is CASSSRRGLAGDTQYF. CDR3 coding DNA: TGTGCCAGCAGCTCACGGCGCGGACTAGCCGGAGATACGCAGTATTTT.

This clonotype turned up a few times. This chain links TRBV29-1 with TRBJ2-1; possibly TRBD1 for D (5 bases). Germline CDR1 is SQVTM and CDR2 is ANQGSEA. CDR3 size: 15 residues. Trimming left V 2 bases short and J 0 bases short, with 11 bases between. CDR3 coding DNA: TGCAGCGTTGAACTAAGGGGCTCCTCCTACAATGAGCAGTTCTTC. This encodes CSVELRGSSYNEQFF.

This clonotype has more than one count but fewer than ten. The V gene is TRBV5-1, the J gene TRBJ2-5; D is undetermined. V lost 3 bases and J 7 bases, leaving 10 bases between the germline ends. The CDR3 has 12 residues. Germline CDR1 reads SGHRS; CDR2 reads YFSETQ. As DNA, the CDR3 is TGCGCCAGCAGCTCTCCGGATGTGACCCAGTACTTC. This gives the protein CASSSPDVTQYF.

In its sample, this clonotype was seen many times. The CDR3 nucleotides are TGTGCCAGCAGCTCACAGAGGGGGGGATCGGGCGAGCAGTACTTC. Encoded protein: CASSSQRGGSGEQYF. The chain has TRBV7-6 and TRBJ2-7, with D perhaps matching TRBD2 (7 bases). With 4 bases removed from V and 6 bases from J, the gap between germline ends came to 19 bases. CDR3 size: 15 residues. In germline, CDR1 is SGHVS, CDR2 FNYEAQ.

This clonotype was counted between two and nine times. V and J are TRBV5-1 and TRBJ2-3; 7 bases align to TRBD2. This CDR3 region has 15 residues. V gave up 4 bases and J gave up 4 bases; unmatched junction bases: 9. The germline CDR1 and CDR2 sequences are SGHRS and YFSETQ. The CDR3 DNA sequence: TGCGCCAGCAGCGCGAGCGGGAAGGGTGCAGATACGCAGTATTTT. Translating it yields CASSASGKGADTQYF.

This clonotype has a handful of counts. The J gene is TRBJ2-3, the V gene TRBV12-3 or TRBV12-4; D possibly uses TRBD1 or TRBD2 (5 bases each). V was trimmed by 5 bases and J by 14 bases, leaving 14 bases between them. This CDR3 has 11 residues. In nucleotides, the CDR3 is TGTGCCAGCAGTACCGGGACGGGTCCGTATTTT. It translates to CASSTGTGPYF.

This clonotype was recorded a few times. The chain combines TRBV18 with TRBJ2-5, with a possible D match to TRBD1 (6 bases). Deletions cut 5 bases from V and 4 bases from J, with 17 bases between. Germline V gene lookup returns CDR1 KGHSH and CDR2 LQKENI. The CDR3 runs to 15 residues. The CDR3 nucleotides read TGTGCCAGCTCATTGAACAGGGACGACGGAGAGACCCAGTACTTC. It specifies CASSLNRDDGETQYF.

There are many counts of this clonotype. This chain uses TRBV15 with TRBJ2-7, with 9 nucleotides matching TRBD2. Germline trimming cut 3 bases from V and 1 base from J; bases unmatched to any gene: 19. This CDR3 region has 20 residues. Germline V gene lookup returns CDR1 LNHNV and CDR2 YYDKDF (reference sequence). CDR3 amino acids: CATSSTGTEGGRALSYEQYF. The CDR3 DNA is TGTGCCACCAGCAGTACCGGGACAGAAGGCGGGAGGGCCCTTTCCTACGAGCAGTACTTC. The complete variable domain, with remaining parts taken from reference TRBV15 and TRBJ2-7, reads DAMVIQNPRYQVTQFGKPVTLSCSQTLNHNVMYWYQQKSSQAPKLLFHYYDKDFNNEADTPDNFQSRRPNTSFCFLDIRSPGLGDTAMYLCATSSTGTEGGRALSYEQYFGPGTRLTVT.

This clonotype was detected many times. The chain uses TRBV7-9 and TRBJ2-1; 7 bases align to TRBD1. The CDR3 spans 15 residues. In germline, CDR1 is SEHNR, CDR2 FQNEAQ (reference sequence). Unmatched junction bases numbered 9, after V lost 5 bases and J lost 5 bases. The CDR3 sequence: CASSIDGDRNNEQFF. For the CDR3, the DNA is TGTGCCAGCAGCATAGACGGGGACAGAAACAATGAGCAGTTCTTC.

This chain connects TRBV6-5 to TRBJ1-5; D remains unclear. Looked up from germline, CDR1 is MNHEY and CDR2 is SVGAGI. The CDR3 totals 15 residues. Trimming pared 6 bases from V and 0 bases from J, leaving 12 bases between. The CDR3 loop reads CASRTDFSSNQPQHF. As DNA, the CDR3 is TGTGCCAGCAGAACCGATTTTTCTAGCAATCAGCCCCAGCATTTT.

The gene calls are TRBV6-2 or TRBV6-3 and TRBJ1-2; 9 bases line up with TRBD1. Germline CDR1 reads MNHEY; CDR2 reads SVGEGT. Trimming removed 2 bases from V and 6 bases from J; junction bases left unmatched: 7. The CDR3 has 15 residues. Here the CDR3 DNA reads TGTGCCAGCAGTTACCCACAGACAGGGGGGCATGGCTACACCTTC. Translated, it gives CASSYPQTGGHGYTF.

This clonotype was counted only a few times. The CDR3 loop reads CASSLGTGGAGELFF. The CDR3 region has the DNA TGTGCCAGCAGCTTAGGGACAGGGGGTGCCGGGGAGCTGTTTTTT. V and J are TRBV7-6 and TRBJ2-2, with 10 positions matching TRBD1. From germline, CDR1 is SGHVS and CDR2 FNYEAQ. Germline trimming cut 1 base from V and 6 bases from J; bases unmatched to any gene: 2. The CDR3 is made up of 15 amino acids.

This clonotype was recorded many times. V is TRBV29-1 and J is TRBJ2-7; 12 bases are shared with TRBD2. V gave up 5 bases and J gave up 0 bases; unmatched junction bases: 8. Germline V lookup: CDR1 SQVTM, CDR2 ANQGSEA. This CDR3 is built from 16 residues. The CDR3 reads CSVKGLAGFFSYEQYF. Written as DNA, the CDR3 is TGCAGCGTTAAGGGACTAGCGGGCTTCTTCTCCTACGAGCAGTACTTC.

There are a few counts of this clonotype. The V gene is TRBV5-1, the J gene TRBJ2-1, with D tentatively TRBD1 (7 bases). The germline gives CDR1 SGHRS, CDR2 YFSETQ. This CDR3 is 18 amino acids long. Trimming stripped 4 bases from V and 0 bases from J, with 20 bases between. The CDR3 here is CASSPAPPGDSSYNEQFF. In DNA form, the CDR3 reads TGCGCCAGCAGCCCGGCCCCACCGGGGGACAGCTCCTACAATGAGCAGTTCTTC.

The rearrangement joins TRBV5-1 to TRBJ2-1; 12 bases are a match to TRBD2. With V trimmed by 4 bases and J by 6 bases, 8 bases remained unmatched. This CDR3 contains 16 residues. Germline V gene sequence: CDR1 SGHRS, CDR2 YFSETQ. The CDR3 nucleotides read TGCGCCAGCAGCGGTCTAGGGACTAGCGGGTTCAATGAGCAGTTCTTC. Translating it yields CASSGLGTSGFNEQFF.

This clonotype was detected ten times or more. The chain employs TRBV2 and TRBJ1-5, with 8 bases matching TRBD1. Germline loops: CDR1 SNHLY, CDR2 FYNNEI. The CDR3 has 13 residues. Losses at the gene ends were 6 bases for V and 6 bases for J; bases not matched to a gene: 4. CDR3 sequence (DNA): TGTGCCAGCAGCGCCGGGACAGGTCAGCCCCAGCATTTT. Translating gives CASSAGTGQPQHF.

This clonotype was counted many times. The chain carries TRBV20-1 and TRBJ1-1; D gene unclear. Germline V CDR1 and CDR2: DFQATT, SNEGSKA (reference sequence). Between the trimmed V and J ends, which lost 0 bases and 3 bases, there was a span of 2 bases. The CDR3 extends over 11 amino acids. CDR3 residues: CSARDYTEAFF. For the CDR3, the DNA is TGCAGTGCTAGAGATTACACTGAAGCTTTCTTT.

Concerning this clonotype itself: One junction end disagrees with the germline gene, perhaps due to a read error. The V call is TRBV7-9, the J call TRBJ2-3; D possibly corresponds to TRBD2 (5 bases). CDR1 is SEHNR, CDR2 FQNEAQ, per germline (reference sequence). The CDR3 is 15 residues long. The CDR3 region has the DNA TGTGCCAGCAGCCCCGAGGGTACTTTCACAGATGCGCAGTATTTT. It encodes CASSPEGTFTDAQYF. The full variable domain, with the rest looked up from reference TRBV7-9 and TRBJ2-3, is DTGVSQNPRHKITKRGQNVTFRCDPISEHNRLYWYRQTLGQGPEFLTYFQNEAQLEKSRLLSDRFSAERPKGSFSTLEIQRTEQGDSAMYLCASSPEGTFTDAQYFGPGTRLTVL.

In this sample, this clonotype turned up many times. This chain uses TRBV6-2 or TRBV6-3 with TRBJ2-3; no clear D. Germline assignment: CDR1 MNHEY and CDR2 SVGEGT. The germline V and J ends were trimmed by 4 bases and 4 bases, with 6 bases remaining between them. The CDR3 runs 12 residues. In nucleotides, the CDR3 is TGTGCCAGCAGTTTGAACCCAGATACGCAGTATTTT. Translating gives CASSLNPDTQYF.

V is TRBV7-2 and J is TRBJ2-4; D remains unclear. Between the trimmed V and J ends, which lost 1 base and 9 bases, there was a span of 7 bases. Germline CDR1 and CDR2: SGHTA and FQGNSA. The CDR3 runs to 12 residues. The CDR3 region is CASSLVDLIQYF. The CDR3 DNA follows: TGTGCCAGCAGCTTAGTAGATCTCATTCAGTACTTC.